The sequence of this TCR beta chain was determined in a study of blood T cell repertoires in COVID-19. The protocol was immunoSEQ multiplex PCR, while the TCRdb copy is restricted to in-frame clones and leaves out a portion. Of under 250,000 clones in the sample, around 84% were seen once. V shed 3 bases and J shed 5 bases, with 16 bases lying between them. This CDR3 contains 15 residues. Germline CDR1 is LNHDA and CDR2 is SQIVND (reference sequence). Sequencing input: peripheral blood. The V call is TRBV19, the J call TRBJ1-2; D is ambiguous. This clonotype originated in a woman between 18 and 30 years old with acute or convalescent COVID-19. CDR3 protein: CASSISSTILYGYTF. CDR3 DNA: TGTGCCAGTAGTATCTCCAGCACTATACTATATGGCTACACCTTC.